This is a list of T cell receptor beta chains from one sample in a study of T cells after yellow fever vaccination. TCRdb independently ran MiXCR on the 5' RACE reads; one entry per CDR3 protein. The data contain tens of thousands of distinct CDR3 sequences, approximately 7.5% of them singletons. The sequencing used CD8+ T cells sorted from PBMCs, collected on the day of the yellow fever booster vaccination. The receptors were gathered from a man aged 25-45 years who received the YFV17D yellow fever vaccine. Each CDR3 is given with its conserved first and last residue. D genes are given only for firm matches. Not every row has a clone size; where given, it reads once, few, many or a size class.

clone_size	v_call	j_call	d_call	cdr3_aa	cdr3_nt
many	TRBV6-2/TRBV6-3	TRBJ1-2	NA	CASSPTQFAYGYTF	TGTGCCAGCAGCCCCACACAGTTTGCTTATGGCTACACCTTC
many	TRBV11-2	TRBJ2-7	NA	CASSLSNEQYF	TGTGCCAGCAGCTTGAGCAACGAGCAGTACTTC
many	TRBV9	TRBJ2-1	TRBD2	CASSGGLLGNEQFF	TGTGCCAGCAGCGGGGGACTATTGGGGAATGAGCAGTTCTTC
few	TRBV6-4	TRBJ2-3	NA	CASSDSWEAGDTQYF	TGTGCCAGCAGTGACTCGTGGGAAGCGGGAGATACGCAGTATTTT
few	TRBV12-3/TRBV12-4	TRBJ2-7	TRBD2	CASSLASGGGEQYF	TGTGCCAGCAGTTTAGCTAGCGGGGGTGGCGAGCAGTACTTC
few	TRBV12-3/TRBV12-4	TRBJ2-1	NA	CASSRVTEYNEQFF	TGTGCCAGCAGTCGAGTGACGGAGTACAATGAGCAGTTCTTC
NA	TRBV11-2	TRBJ2-2	TRBD2	CASSLGDYLSGELFF	TGTGCCAGCAGCTTAGGGGACTACCTCTCCGGGGAGCTGTTTTTT
few	TRBV28	TRBJ2-1	TRBD2	CASSFLKTSGVYNEQFF	TGTGCCAGCAGTTTCCTTAAGACTAGCGGGGTCTACAATGAGCAGTTCTTC
many	TRBV29-1	TRBJ2-7	TRBD1	CSVDHEGQYEQYF	TGCAGCGTTGACCACGAGGGACAGTACGAGCAGTACTTC
many	TRBV19	TRBJ2-7	TRBD2	CASSLASGAYEQYF	TGTGCCAGTAGTTTGGCTAGCGGCGCCTACGAGCAGTACTTC
many	TRBV12-3/TRBV12-4	TRBJ2-3	NA	CASSLGSSSTDTQYF	TGTGCCAGCAGTTTAGGCTCTAGCAGCACAGATACGCAGTATTTT
many	TRBV7-9	TRBJ2-1	TRBD2	CASSRLAGGPYEQFF	TGTGCCAGCAGCCGACTAGCGGGAGGGCCCTATGAGCAGTTCTTC
few	TRBV30	TRBJ2-5	NA	CAWNPSPGHYQETQYF	TGTGCCTGGAACCCCTCGCCGGGGCACTACCAAGAGACCCAGTACTTC
few	TRBV11-2	TRBJ2-2	NA	CASSLVAPGRELFF	TGTGCCAGCAGCTTAGTTGCCCCCGGAAGGGAGCTGTTTTTT
many	TRBV19	TRBJ2-7	TRBD2	CASSILAGPYEQYF	TGTGCCAGTAGTATTCTAGCGGGGCCCTACGAGCAGTACTTC
NA	TRBV6-1	TRBJ2-5	TRBD2	CASGGLPQETQYF	TGTGCCAGCGGGGGACTACCACAAGAGACCCAGTACTTC
few	TRBV5-1	TRBJ1-1	TRBD1	CASSPPGTGGHTEAFF	TGCGCCAGCAGCCCCCCCGGGACAGGGGGCCACACTGAAGCTTTCTTT
few	TRBV3-1	TRBJ2-3	NA	CASSQDLGGTDTQYF	TGTGCCAGCAGCCAAGATTTAGGCGGCACAGATACGCAGTATTTT
many	TRBV20-1	TRBJ2-7	TRBD1	CSARVLGQGWVGYEQYF	TGCAGTGCTAGAGTTCTAGGACAGGGGTGGGTAGGCTACGAGCAGTACTTC
NA	TRBV12-3/TRBV12-4	TRBJ2-5	TRBD1	CASSLGPGQGQETQYF	TGTGCCAGCAGTTTAGGCCCGGGACAGGGCCAAGAGACCCAGTACTTC
few	TRBV7-8	TRBJ2-7	NA	CASTPPGQGTYEQYF	TGTGCCAGCACCCCCCCGGGACAAGGAACCTACGAGCAGTACTTC
many	TRBV9	TRBJ2-7	NA	CASSPPDSVYEQYF	TGTGCCAGCAGCCCCCCGGACAGCGTTTACGAGCAGTACTTC
NA	TRBV10-3	TRBJ2-2	NA	CAISGDLGTGELFF	TGTGCCATCAGCGGGGACCTAGGGACCGGGGAGCTGTTTTTT
NA	TRBV2	TRBJ2-5	TRBD2	CASRKTSRRETQYF	TGTGCCAGCAGGAAGACTAGCAGGAGAGAGACCCAGTACTTC
few	TRBV4-3	TRBJ2-3	TRBD1	CASSQEGRQGGTDTQYF	TGCGCCAGCAGCCAAGAGGGAAGGCAGGGGGGCACAGATACGCAGTATTTT
NA	TRBV11-3	TRBJ2-5	NA	CASSPGTSMGETQYF	TGTGCCAGCAGCCCGGGGACATCAATGGGGGAGACCCAGTACTTC
NA	TRBV5-5	TRBJ2-5	NA	CASNHRDFQETQYF	TGTGCCAGCAACCACCGGGACTTCCAAGAGACCCAGTACTTC
NA	TRBV12-3/TRBV12-4	TRBJ2-2	TRBD2	CASRVAGAPGELFF	TGTGCCAGCAGAGTAGCGGGAGCTCCCGGGGAGCTGTTTTTT
few	TRBV7-9	TRBJ2-1	TRBD2	CASSLRSSGQHEQFF	TGTGCCAGCAGCTTAAGGTCTAGCGGGCAACATGAGCAGTTCTTC
NA	TRBV19	TRBJ2-7	TRBD1	CASSIAGQGSYEQYF	TGTGCCAGTAGTATAGCGGGACAGGGTTCCTACGAGCAGTACTTC
NA	TRBV27	TRBJ1-6	NA	CASRTDGSYNSPLHF	TGTGCCAGCAGGACCGACGGATCCTATAATTCACCCCTCCACTTT
NA	TRBV28	TRBJ2-7	NA	CASSLMGTPDSYEQYF	TGTGCCAGCAGTTTGATGGGGACTCCGGACTCCTACGAGCAGTACTTC
few	TRBV28	TRBJ2-3	TRBD1	CASDPSPRDRGFEDTQYF	TGTGCCAGCGACCCTTCCCCCCGGGACAGGGGATTTGAAGATACGCAGTATTTT
few	TRBV4-1	TRBJ2-3	NA	CASSPSGAGVYTQYF	TGCGCCAGCAGCCCCTCTGGAGCAGGAGTATATACGCAGTATTTT
few	TRBV3-1	TRBJ2-7	TRBD2	CASSQDGEGRIPYEQYF	TGTGCCAGCAGCCAAGATGGGGAGGGACGGATCCCCTACGAGCAGTACTTC
many	TRBV28	TRBJ2-5	TRBD2	CASSFGLGGRETQYF	TGTGCCAGCAGTTTTGGACTAGGTGGTCGAGAGACCCAGTACTTC
NA	TRBV24-1	TRBJ1-2	NA	CATSVGVDGYTF	TGTGCCACCAGTGTGGGAGTTGATGGCTACACCTTC
NA	TRBV7-8	TRBJ1-2	TRBD1	CASSLATGTGYGYTF	TGTGCCAGCAGCTTAGCAACGGGGACAGGCTATGGCTACACCTTC
NA	TRBV24-1	TRBJ2-1	TRBD2	CATSDSQGRGLAGAGEQFF	TGTGCCACCAGTGATTCCCAGGGCAGGGGACTAGCGGGAGCGGGTGAGCAGTTCTTC
NA	TRBV6-2/TRBV6-3	TRBJ2-7	NA	CASVGRYEQYF	TGTGCCAGCGTGGGTCGCTACGAGCAGTACTTC
NA	TRBV6-2/TRBV6-3	TRBJ1-4	TRBD1	CASSPLGQGTEKLFF	TGTGCCAGCAGCCCCCTCGGACAGGGGACCGAAAAACTGTTTTTT
few	TRBV4-3	TRBJ2-3	TRBD2	CASSQGLFADTQYF	TGCGCCAGCAGCCAGGGACTATTTGCAGATACGCAGTATTTT